The 8 T cell receptor beta chains given below trace back to one sample, sequenced in a study of CD8 T cells in ankylosing spondylitis. Findings of the study overall: Ankylosing spondylitis blood appeared to carry a characteristic TCR beta motif of several highly homologous variants.

These receptors have no known antigen. Each CDR3 protein gets one entry after TCRdb re-called the 5' RACE reads with MiXCR. This table holds 450,000 or so distinct CDR3 sequences, 25% to 30% found once. Sequencing was carried out using blood, either unsorted or a sorted T cell fraction (not recorded which). These receptors all come from a male donor with ankylosing spondylitis.

This clonotype was counted a few times. V usage is TRBV3-1 and J usage is TRBJ2-2, with D possibly matching TRBD1 (6 bases). The CDR3 consists of 15 residues. CDR1 is LGHDT and CDR2 is YNNKEL in the germline V gene (reference sequence). Trimming pared 5 bases from V and 5 bases from J, leaving 15 bases between. The CDR3 DNA follows: TGTGCCAGCAGCTACCGGGACATCCGAACCGGGGAGCTGTTTTTT. It codes for CASSYRDIRTGELFF. Full variable domain (missing parts from reference TRBV3-1 and TRBJ2-2): DTAVSQTPKYLVTQMGNDKSIKCEQNLGHDTMYWYKQDSKKFLKIMFSYNNKELIINETVPNRFSPKSPDKAHLNLHINSLELGDSAVYFCASSYRDIRTGELFFGEGSRLTVL.

This clonotype has a count of ten or more. V is TRBV20-1 and J is TRBJ2-4, with TRBD2 matching over 8 bases. The CDR3 totals 14 residues. Unmatched junction bases numbered 9, after V lost 5 bases and J lost 6 bases. Germline CDR1 and CDR2: DFQATT and SNEGSKA (reference sequence). The CDR3, as DNA: TGCAGTGCTCAGCCGAGCGGGAGAGGAAACATTCAGTACTTC. Translated, it gives CSAQPSGRGNIQYF.

There are a few counts of this clonotype. The chain has TRBV25-1 and TRBJ2-1, with a possible D match to TRBD1 (6 bases). Germline lookup yields CDR1 MGHDK and CDR2 SYGVNS. The CDR3 is 12 amino acids. V was clipped by 11 bases and J by 1 base, with 9 bases between them. In DNA, the CDR3 is TGTGCCGTACAGGGTTCCTACAATGAGCAGTTCTTC. Encoded protein: CAVQGSYNEQFF. The full variable domain, in which reference TRBV25-1 and TRBJ2-1 provide the parts outside the CDR3, is EADIYQTPRYLVIGTGKKITLECSQTMGHDKMYWYQQDPGMELHLIHYSYGVNSTEKGDLSSESTVSRIRTEHFPLTLESARPSHTSQYLCAVQGSYNEQFFGPGTRLTVL.

V gene TRBV7-2 combines with J gene TRBJ2-5, with D unresolved. This CDR3 region has 12 residues. Trimming stripped 5 bases from V and 5 bases from J, with 9 bases between. Germline V gene sequence: CDR1 SGHTA, CDR2 FQGNSA. The CDR3 region is CASSADWETQYF. CDR3 sequence (DNA): TGTGCCAGCAGCGCAGATTGGGAGACCCAGTACTTC.

This clonotype was seen a handful of times. CDR3 sequence: CASSRIPGTDYNEQFF. In DNA, the CDR3 is TGTGCCAGCAGCCGAATTCCCGGGACAGACTACAATGAGCAGTTCTTC. The rearrangement links TRBV7-9 to TRBJ2-1; TRBD1 aligns across 7 bases. In germline, CDR1 is SEHNR, CDR2 FQNEAQ (reference sequence). After removal of 5 bases from V and 3 bases from J, the junction contained 10 bases not matched to a gene. CDR3 length equals 16 residues.

The chain is built from TRBV12-3 or TRBV12-4 and TRBJ1-5; D gene uncertain. Trimming pared 7 bases from V and 1 base from J, leaving 17 bases between. There are 16 residues in the CDR3. The CDR3 sequence is CASTTSQFQSNQPQHF. The CDR3 coding sequence is TGTGCCAGCACTACGTCCCAGTTTCAAAGCAATCAGCCCCAGCATTTT.

J is TRBJ1-1 and V is TRBV12-3 or TRBV12-4, with D tentatively TRBD1 (6 bases). The CDR3 is 15 residues long. V was pared by 7 bases and J by 0 bases, with 15 bases between. CDR3 sequence: CASNPPDSLNTEAFF. Here the CDR3 DNA reads TGTGCCAGCAACCCACCGGACAGCCTGAACACTGAAGCTTTCTTT.

This clonotype was seen a few times. The rearrangement links TRBV12-3 or TRBV12-4 to TRBJ2-1, with D perhaps matching TRBD1 (5 bases). The CDR3 contains 15 residues. The V and J ends lost 6 bases and 6 bases respectively, with 18 bases between them. CDR3 in DNA: TGTGCCAGCAGCCCCGGGCAGGGTAGTCGCAATGAGCAGTTCTTC. This gives the protein CASSPGQGSRNEQFF.